This T cell receptor beta chain was documented in a study of shared clonotypes between healthy human individuals. Study overall: Aged between 18 and 49, the donors were a couple of women and a few men. Study-wide points: Non-shared clonotypes had lower generation probabilities than those shared by all four donors. Genetic and exposure-history diversity was limited by the few donors.

Naive CD8 cells were CD45RO-negative, positively selected for CCR7, excluding terminally differentiated effector memory CD45RA+ cells. The method was immunoSEQ multiplex PCR; TCRdb's version includes in-frame clones alone and lacks a portion of them. The sample comprises roughly 1,800,000 clones, about 95% of which are singletons, and roughly 1.2% rests with the top ten. Germline values: CDR1 MNHEY, CDR2 SMNVEV (reference sequence). Germline trimming cut 5 bases from V and 0 bases from J; bases unmatched to any gene: 6. There are 16 residues in the CDR3. Turning to this clone: Its antigen remains unknown.

The sequencing input was naive CD8+ T cells sorted from blood. This TCR derives from a man aged 18 to 29 in good health. J is TRBJ2-1 and V is TRBV27, with 8 bases aligning to TRBD2. CDR3 sequence: CASSRPGLDSYNEQFF. CDR3 coding DNA: TGTGCCAGCAGTCGTCCGGGACTAGACTCCTACAATGAGCAGTTCTTC.